This TCR beta chain was retrieved from a study of T cell changes during pregnancy in multiple sclerosis. Germline V CDR1 and CDR2: DFQATT, SNEGSKA (reference sequence). Deletions cut 6 bases from V and 7 bases from J, with 12 bases between. The length of the CDR3 is 11 residues. Using immunoSEQ multiplex PCR, the repertoire was profiled, and TCRdb retains in-frame clones only, with some absent. The table records some 44,000 clones, over 75% of them present only once. This sequence was found in a female donor with multiple sclerosis, enrolled in a pregnancy study. The sample was CD4+ T cells from peripheral blood mononuclear cells, taken before pregnancy. The rearrangement uses TRBV20-1 and TRBJ2-5, with D possibly being TRBD1 (6 bases). The CDR3 DNA reads TGCAGTGCGAGCCTCAGGGGGACCCAGTACTTC. Protein sequence: CSASLRGTQYF.